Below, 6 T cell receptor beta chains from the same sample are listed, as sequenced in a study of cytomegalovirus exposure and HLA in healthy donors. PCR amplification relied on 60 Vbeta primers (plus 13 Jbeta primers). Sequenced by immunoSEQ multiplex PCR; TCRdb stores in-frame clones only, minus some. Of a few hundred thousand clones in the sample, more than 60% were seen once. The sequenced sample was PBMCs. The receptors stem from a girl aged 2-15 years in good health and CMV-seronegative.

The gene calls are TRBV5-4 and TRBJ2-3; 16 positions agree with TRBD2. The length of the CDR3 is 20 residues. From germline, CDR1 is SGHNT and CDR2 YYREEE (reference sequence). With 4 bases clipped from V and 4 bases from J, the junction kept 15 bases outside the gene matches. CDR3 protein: CASSGTSGGDRPGSPDTQYF. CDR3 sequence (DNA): TGTGCCAGCAGCGGGACTAGCGGGGGGGACCGGCCCGGGAGCCCAGATACGCAGTATTTT.

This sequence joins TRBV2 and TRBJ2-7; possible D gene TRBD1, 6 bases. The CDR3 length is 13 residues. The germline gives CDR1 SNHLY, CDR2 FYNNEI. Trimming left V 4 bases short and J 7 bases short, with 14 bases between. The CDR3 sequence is CASSGDNPGEQYF. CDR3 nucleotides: TGTGCCAGCAGTGGGGACAATCCAGGAGAGCAGTACTTC.

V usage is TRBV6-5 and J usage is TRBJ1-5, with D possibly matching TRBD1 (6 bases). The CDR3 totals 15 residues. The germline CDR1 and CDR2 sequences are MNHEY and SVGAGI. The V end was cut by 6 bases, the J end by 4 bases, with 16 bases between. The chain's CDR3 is CASRKSGQRNQPQHF. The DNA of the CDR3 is TGTGCCAGCAGAAAGTCTGGACAGAGAAATCAGCCCCAGCATTTT.

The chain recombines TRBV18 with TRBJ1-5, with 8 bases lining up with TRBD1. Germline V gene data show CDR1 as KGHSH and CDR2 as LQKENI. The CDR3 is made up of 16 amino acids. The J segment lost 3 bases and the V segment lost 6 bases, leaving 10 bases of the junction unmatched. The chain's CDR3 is CASSRDRGRDNQPQHF. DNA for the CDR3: TGTGCCAGCTCCCGAGACAGGGGCCGTGACAATCAGCCCCAGCATTTT.

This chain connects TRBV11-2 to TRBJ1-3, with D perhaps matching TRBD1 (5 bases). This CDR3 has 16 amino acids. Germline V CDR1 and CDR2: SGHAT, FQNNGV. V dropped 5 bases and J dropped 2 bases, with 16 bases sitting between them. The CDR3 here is CASSAIKGAPGNTIYF. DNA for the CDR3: TGTGCCAGCAGCGCAATCAAAGGGGCGCCTGGAAACACCATATATTTT. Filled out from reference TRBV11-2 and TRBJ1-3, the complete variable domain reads EAGVAQSPRYKIIEKRQSVAFWCNPISGHATLYWYQQILGQGPKLLIQFQNNGVVDDSQLPKDRFSAERLKGVDSTLKIQPAKLEDSAVYLCASSAIKGAPGNTIYFGEGSWLTVV.

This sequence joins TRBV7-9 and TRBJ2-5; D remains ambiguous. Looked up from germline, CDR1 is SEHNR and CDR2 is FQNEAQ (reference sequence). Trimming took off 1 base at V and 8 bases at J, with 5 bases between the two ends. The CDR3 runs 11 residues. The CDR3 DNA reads TGTGCCAGCAGCTTAGATCCAACCCAGTACTTC. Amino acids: CASSLDPTQYF.